What follows are 25 T cell receptor beta chains derived from one specimen sequenced in a study of T-cell memory formation after mild COVID-19. TCRdb re-derived calls from the 5' RACE reads in MiXCR, one entry per CDR3 protein. The sample yields 300,000 to 350,000 distinct CDR3 sequences, roughly 13% seen once. The sequenced sample was PBMCs or a T cell subset sorted from them (not recorded which). The receptor source for this set is a man in his late teens or twenties who had mild COVID-19 (a few samples of this study predate the infection). Cell type and time point are not known.

This clonotype has only a few counts. The V and J genes are TRBV6-5 and TRBJ2-5; D unclear. The CDR3 runs 15 residues. Trimming removed 5 bases from V and 4 bases from J, with 17 bases in between. Germline CDR1 reads MNHEY; CDR2 reads SVGAGI. The CDR3 DNA follows: TGTGCCAGCAGTATCAGGACGGACCCTTTAGAGACCCAGTACTTC. It codes for CASSIRTDPLETQYF.

This clonotype came up many times. This sequence joins TRBV4-1 and TRBJ2-3, with 7 bases aligning to TRBD2. Germline CDR1 and CDR2: MGHRA and YSYEKL. This CDR3 comprises 15 residues. With 2 bases clipped from V and 6 bases from J, the junction kept 8 bases outside the gene matches. CDR3 nucleotides: TGCGCCAGCAGCCAACCGATCGGACTAGTCGATACGCAGTATTTT. It translates to CASSQPIGLVDTQYF.

The V gene is TRBV29-1, the J gene TRBJ1-4; D gene ambiguous. Germline-derived CDR1 and CDR2 are SQVTM and ANQGSEA. CDR3 length equals 13 residues. The ends were cut back, 6 bases at V and 7 bases at J, with 15 bases in the middle. The CDR3 nucleotides read TGCAGCGTAAAATCCCTGCCCGGTGAAAAACTGTTTTTT. Translating it yields CSVKSLPGEKLFF.

This clonotype was detected only a few times. The rearrangement joins TRBV20-1 to TRBJ2-3, with 8 bases aligning to TRBD2. This CDR3 is 16 amino acids long. Trimming at V came to 4 bases and at J to 2 bases, leaving 11 bases not matched to a gene. Germline values: CDR1 DFQATT, CDR2 SNEGSKA (reference sequence). The CDR3 coding sequence is TGCAGTGCTACCCCCGGCCAGCGGGGGTACACAGATACGCAGTATTTT. This translates into CSATPGQRGYTDTQYF.

Only a few counts were recorded for this clonotype. The chain joins TRBV5-1 to TRBJ1-1, with D possibly being TRBD1 (5 bases). Between the trimmed V and J ends, which lost 4 bases and 0 bases, there was a span of 22 bases. This CDR3 comprises 18 residues. Per germline, CDR1 SGHRS and CDR2 YFSETQ. CDR3 sequence reads: CASSRRPWQGPMNTEAFF. In DNA form, the CDR3 reads TGCGCCAGCAGCCGACGTCCCTGGCAGGGCCCGATGAACACTGAAGCTTTCTTT.

This clonotype showed up many times. This rearrangement joins TRBV5-1 to TRBJ2-3; D gene ambiguous. Germline loops: CDR1 SGHRS, CDR2 YFSETQ. The CDR3 contains 17 residues. Trimming took off 2 bases at V and 0 bases at J, with 16 bases between the two ends. The CDR3 DNA is TGCGCCAGCAGCTTCTCCCCGCATACCTCTAGCACAGATACGCAGTATTTT. Translation: CASSFSPHTSSTDTQYF.

V usage is TRBV15 and J usage is TRBJ1-1; the match to TRBD1 covers 8 bases. Germline V gives CDR1 LNHNV, CDR2 YYDKDF (reference sequence). V dropped 5 bases and J dropped 1; count of bases not matched to a gene: 6. The CDR3 spans 15 residues. DNA for the CDR3: TGTGCCACCAGCGCCCGACAGGGGTCGAACACTGAAGCTTTCTTT. Amino acid sequence: CATSARQGSNTEAFF.

This clonotype has only a few counts. CDR3 in DNA: TGTGCCAGCAGCGCGGGTCCGCCAGGGGAGTACGAGCAGTACGTC. Translation: CASSAGPPGEYEQYV. The rearrangement joins TRBV7-8 to TRBJ2-7; a possible D gene is TRBD1 (6 bases). CDR3 length: 15 amino acids. Per germline, CDR1 SGHVS and CDR2 FQNEAQ. Trimming shortened V by 5 bases and J by 4 bases, and 18 bases separated the two germline ends.

The V gene is TRBV5-1, the J gene TRBJ1-1; TRBD1 agrees at 7 bases. The CDR3 is made up of 13 amino acids. Germline CDR1 is SGHRS and CDR2 is YFSETQ. V trimming: 3 bases; J trimming: 3 bases; junction bases outside the gene matches: 2. As DNA, the CDR3 is TGCGCCAGCAGCTCGGGGACAGACACTGAAGCTTTCTTT. Amino acid sequence: CASSSGTDTEAFF.

The chain employs TRBV4-1 and TRBJ1-5, with D hard to call. Germline lookup yields CDR1 MGHRA and CDR2 YSYEKL. CDR3 length equals 15 residues. The ends were cut back, 1 base at V and 0 bases at J, with 7 bases in the middle. The CDR3 loop reads CASSQVPSSNQPQHF. Written as DNA, the CDR3 is TGCGCCAGCAGCCAAGTCCCTTCTAGCAATCAGCCCCAGCATTTT.

This chain uses TRBV7-2 with TRBJ2-5; TRBD2 aligns across 8 bases. Losses at the gene ends were 5 bases for V and 9 bases for J; bases not matched to a gene: 8. Germline-derived CDR1 and CDR2 are SGHTA and FQGNSA. The CDR3 is 13 amino acids. This CDR3 reads CASSAREGEAQYF. The CDR3 DNA reads as TGTGCCAGCAGCGCCCGGGAGGGCGAAGCCCAGTACTTC.

The rearrangement uses TRBV7-9 and TRBJ2-5; possibly TRBD1 for D (6 bases). V lost 4 bases and J lost 2, with 11 bases in between. CDR3 length: 14 amino acids. Germline V lookup: CDR1 SEHNR, CDR2 FQNEAQ (reference sequence). CDR3 region: CASSYGTLQETQYF. DNA for the CDR3: TGTGCCAGCAGCTATGGGACACTACAAGAGACCCAGTACTTC.

This clonotype showed up just a few times. V gene TRBV7-2 combines with J gene TRBJ2-3; 9 nucleotides line up with TRBD1. The CDR3 is 15 residues long. Germline V gene data show CDR1 as SGHTA and CDR2 as FQGNSA. V shed 5 bases, J shed 4 bases, and the junction held 7 bases outside the gene matches. DNA of the CDR3: TGTGCCAGCAGCGCAGGGACAGGGTGGGCAGATACGCAGTATTTT. Its translation is CASSAGTGWADTQYF.

Only a few counts were recorded for this clonotype. This rearrangement joins TRBV7-6 to TRBJ1-1; D gene uncertain. CDR1 SGHVS and CDR2 FNYEAQ come from the germline V gene. Trimming removed 1 base from V and 4 bases from J, with 10 bases in between. The CDR3 consists of 14 residues. This CDR3 is CASSLVRSATEAFF. DNA for the CDR3: TGTGCCAGCAGCTTAGTCCGGTCAGCCACTGAAGCTTTCTTT.

The V and J genes are TRBV13 and TRBJ1-6; D gene ambiguous. This CDR3 contains 13 residues. The ends were cut back, 2 bases at V and 9 bases at J, with 8 bases in the middle. CDR1 is PRHDT and CDR2 is FYEKMQ in the germline V gene (reference sequence). CDR3 residues: CASSLNRGSPLHF. DNA of the CDR3: TGTGCCAGCAGCTTAAATCGGGGTTCACCCCTCCACTTT.

There are a few counts of this clonotype. The chain couples TRBV7-9 to TRBJ2-7; D not certain. The ends were cut back, 6 bases at V and 6 bases at J, with 6 bases in the middle. CDR1 is SEHNR, CDR2 FQNEAQ, per germline (reference sequence). This CDR3 contains 10 residues. The CDR3 DNA is TGTGCCAGCAGGGTATCCGAGCAGTACGTC. This codes for CASRVSEQYV.

This chain links TRBV21-1 with TRBJ2-5; the table calls TRBD1, which could not be checked here. TRBV21-1 represents a pseudogene. The CDR3 is 19 residues long. The CDR3 region is CASSKAALRGALYQETQYF. In DNA, the CDR3 is TGTGCCAGCAGCAAAGCGGCACTCCGAGGGGCCTTGTACCAAGAGACCCAGTACTTC.

This clonotype was recorded only once. The genes are TRBV21-1 and TRBJ2-7; the D segment call TRBD1 is taken from the table without a DNA check. TRBV21-1 is noted as a pseudogene. The CDR3 has 15 residues. The CDR3 sequence is CARDRSYPPGYEQYV. DNA of the CDR3: TGTGCCAGGGACAGGAGCTACCCACCCGGCTACGAGCAGTACGTC.

The chain couples TRBV7-9 to TRBJ2-7, with a weak D call TRBD2 (6 bases). This CDR3 has 15 amino acids. The V and J ends lost 1 base and 6 bases respectively, with 16 bases between them. Germline loops: CDR1 SEHNR, CDR2 FQNEAQ (reference sequence). The CDR3 reads CASSLGGESILEQYV. The CDR3 DNA is TGTGCCAGCAGCTTAGGGGGGGAGTCCATTCTCGAGCAGTACGTC.

Only a few counts were recorded for this clonotype. The chain joins TRBV6-6 to TRBJ1-3; D not certain. The CDR3 extends over 15 amino acids. CDR1 and CDR2 from the germline V gene are MNHNY and SVGAGI (reference sequence). Trimming removed 2 bases from V and 0 bases from J, with 8 bases in between. CDR3 sequence reads: CASSYGSYSGNTIYF. As DNA, the CDR3 is TGTGCCAGCAGTTACGGCAGCTACTCTGGAAACACCATATATTTT.

The sample holds a few counts of this clonotype. The gene calls are TRBV7-3 and TRBJ1-2; no clear D. From germline, CDR1 is SGHTA and CDR2 FQGTGA. This CDR3 is 13 amino acids long. Trimming pared 0 bases from V and 7 bases from J, leaving 9 bases between. For the CDR3, the DNA is TGTGCCAGCAGCTTAACGGGGTCTCGTGGCTACACCTTC. Translating it yields CASSLTGSRGYTF.

This chain connects TRBV5-5 to TRBJ2-1; 9 bases map to TRBD1. CDR1 and CDR2 from the germline V gene are SGHKS and YYEKEE (reference sequence). The trim removed 0 bases at V and 8 bases at J, leaving 9 bases unmatched. The length of the CDR3 is 16 residues. This chain's CDR3 is CASSLGPGQGFDEQFF. The CDR3 nucleotides are TGTGCCAGCAGCTTGGGTCCGGGACAGGGTTTCGATGAGCAGTTCTTC.

The rearrangement links TRBV7-2 to TRBJ2-2, with no clear D. In germline, CDR1 is SGHTA, CDR2 FQGNSA. This CDR3 spans 14 amino acids. V lost 7 bases to trimming and J lost 4 bases, with 13 bases between them. In DNA, the CDR3 is TGTGCCAGCACCCCAGGAGCGCGCACCGGGGAGCTGTTTTTT. It is translated as CASTPGARTGELFF.

This clonotype was recorded many times. The junction and the germline gene differ at one end; a read error may be behind it. The rearrangement joins TRBV5-6 to TRBJ1-3; tentative D call: TRBD1 (6 bases). There are 14 residues in the CDR3. The germline V gene has CDR1 SGHDT and CDR2 YYEEEE. This CDR3 reads CASSLGGSGNTIYF. CDR3 nucleotides: TGCGCCAGCAGCCTAGGGGGTTCTGGAAACACCATATATTTT.

At least ten counts were recorded for this clonotype. The V call is TRBV7-9, the J call TRBJ2-7, with D possibly matching TRBD1 (6 bases). The V gene's germline CDR1 is SEHNR and CDR2 FQNEAQ (reference sequence). The CDR3 runs to 13 residues. V was clipped by 5 bases and J by 2 bases, with 10 bases between them. In DNA form, the CDR3 reads TGTGCCAGCAGCCCGGGACACACCTACGAGCAGTACTTC. Protein product: CASSPGHTYEQYF.